Reported below is one TCR beta chain. The protocol was immunoSEQ multiplex PCR, while the TCRdb copy is restricted to in-frame clones and leaves out a portion. In the table there are about 190,000 clones, around 84% of which are singletons. This sample is part of a study of blood T cell repertoires in COVID-19. CDR1 and CDR2 (germline): SGHRS, YFSETQ. The CDR3 is 14 amino acids. Trimming at V came to 4 bases and at J to 10 bases, leaving 9 bases not matched to a gene. The gene calls are TRBV5-1 and TRBJ2-4, with 9 nucleotides matching TRBD2. The material sequenced was PBMCs or T cells enriched from blood (not recorded which). This clonotype was obtained from a woman in her thirties who had recovered from COVID-19. DNA for the CDR3: TGCGCCAGCAGCGAGGGAGCGGGAGGAGGGATTCAGTACTTC. The encoded protein is CASSEGAGGGIQYF.